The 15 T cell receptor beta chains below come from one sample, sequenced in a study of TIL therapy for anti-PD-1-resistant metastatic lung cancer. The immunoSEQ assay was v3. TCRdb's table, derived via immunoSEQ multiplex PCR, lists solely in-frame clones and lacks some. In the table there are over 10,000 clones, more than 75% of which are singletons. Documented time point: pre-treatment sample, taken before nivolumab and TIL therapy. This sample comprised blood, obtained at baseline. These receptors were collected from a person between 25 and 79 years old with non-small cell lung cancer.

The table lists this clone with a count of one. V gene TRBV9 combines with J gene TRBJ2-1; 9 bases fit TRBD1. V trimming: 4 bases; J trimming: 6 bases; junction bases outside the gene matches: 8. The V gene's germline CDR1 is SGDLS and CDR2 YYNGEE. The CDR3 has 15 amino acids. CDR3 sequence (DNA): TGTGCCAGCAGCCCCGGGACAGGGCTGGGCAATGAGCAGTTCTTC. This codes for CASSPGTGLGNEQFF.

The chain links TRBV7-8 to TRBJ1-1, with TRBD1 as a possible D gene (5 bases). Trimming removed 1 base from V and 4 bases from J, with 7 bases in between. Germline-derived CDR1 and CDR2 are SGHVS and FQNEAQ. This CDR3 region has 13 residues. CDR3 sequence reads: CASSLGGGTEAFF. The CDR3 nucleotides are TGTGCCAGCAGCTTAGGGGGGGGCACTGAAGCTTTCTTT.

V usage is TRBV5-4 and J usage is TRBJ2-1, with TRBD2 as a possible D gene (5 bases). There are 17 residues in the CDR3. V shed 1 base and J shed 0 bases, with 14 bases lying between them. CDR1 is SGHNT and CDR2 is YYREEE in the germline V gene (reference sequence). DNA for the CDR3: TGTGCCAGCAGCTTGATGGCCTTGGGAGACTCCTACAATGAGCAGTTCTTC. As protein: CASSLMALGDSYNEQFF.

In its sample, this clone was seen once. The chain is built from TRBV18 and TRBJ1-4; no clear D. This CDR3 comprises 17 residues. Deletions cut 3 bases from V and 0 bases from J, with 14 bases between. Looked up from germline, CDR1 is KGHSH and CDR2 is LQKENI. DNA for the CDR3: TGTGCCAGCTCACCGGCACAAGAGACTTCAACTAATGAAAAACTGTTTTTT. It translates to CASSPAQETSTNEKLFF.

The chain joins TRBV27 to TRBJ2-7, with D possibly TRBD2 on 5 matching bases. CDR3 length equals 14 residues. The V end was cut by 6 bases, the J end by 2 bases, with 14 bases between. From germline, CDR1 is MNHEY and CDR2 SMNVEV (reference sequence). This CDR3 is CASSPSGDTYEQYF. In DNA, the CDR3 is TGTGCCAGCAGCCCTTCCGGGGATACCTACGAGCAGTACTTC.

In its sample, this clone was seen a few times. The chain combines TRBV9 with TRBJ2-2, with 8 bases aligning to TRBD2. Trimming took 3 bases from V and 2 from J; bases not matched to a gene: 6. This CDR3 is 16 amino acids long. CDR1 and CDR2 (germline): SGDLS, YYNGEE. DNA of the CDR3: TGTGCCAGCAGCGCCCGTAGCGGGGCTAACACCGGGGAGCTGTTTTTT. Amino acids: CASSARSGANTGELFF.

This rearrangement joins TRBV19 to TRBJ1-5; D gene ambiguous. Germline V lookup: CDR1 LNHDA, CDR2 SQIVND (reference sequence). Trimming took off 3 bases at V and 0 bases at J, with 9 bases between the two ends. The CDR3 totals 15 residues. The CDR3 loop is CASSMMQVSNQPQHF. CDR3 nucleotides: TGTGCCAGTAGTATGATGCAGGTTAGCAATCAGCCCCAGCATTTT.

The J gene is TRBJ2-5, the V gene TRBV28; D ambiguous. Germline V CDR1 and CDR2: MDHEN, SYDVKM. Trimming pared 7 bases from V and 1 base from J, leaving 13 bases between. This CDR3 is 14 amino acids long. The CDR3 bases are TGTGCCAGCACCCCGAGTTGGGTCCAAGAGACCCAGTACTTC. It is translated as CASTPSWVQETQYF. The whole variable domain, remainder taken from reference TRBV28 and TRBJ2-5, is DVKVTQSSRYLVKRTGEKVFLECVQDMDHENMFWYRQDPGLGLRLIYFSYDVKMKEKGDIPEGYSVSREKKERFSLILESASTNQTSMYLCASTPSWVQETQYFGPGTRLLVL.

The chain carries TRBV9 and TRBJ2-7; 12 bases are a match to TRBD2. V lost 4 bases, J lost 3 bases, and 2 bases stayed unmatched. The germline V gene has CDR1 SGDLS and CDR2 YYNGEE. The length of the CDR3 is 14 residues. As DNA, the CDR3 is TGTGCCAGCAGCTTACTAGCGGGAGGCTACGAGCAGTACTTC. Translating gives CASSLLAGGYEQYF.

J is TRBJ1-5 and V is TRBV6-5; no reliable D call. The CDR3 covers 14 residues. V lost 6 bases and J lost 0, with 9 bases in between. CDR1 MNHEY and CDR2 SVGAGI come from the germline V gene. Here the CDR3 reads CASSSTISNQPQHF. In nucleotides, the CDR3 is TGTGCCAGCAGCTCGACAATTAGCAATCAGCCCCAGCATTTT.

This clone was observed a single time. The CDR3 reads CASSTPGTLGTDTQYF. Written as DNA, the CDR3 is TGTGCCAGTAGTACTCCCGGGACACTCGGCACAGATACGCAGTATTTT. V and J are TRBV19 and TRBJ2-3, with D possibly being TRBD1 (6 bases). Germline CDR1 is LNHDA and CDR2 is SQIVND (reference sequence). The V gene lost 4 bases and the J gene lost 1 base, with 15 bases spanning the gap. The CDR3 is made up of 16 amino acids.

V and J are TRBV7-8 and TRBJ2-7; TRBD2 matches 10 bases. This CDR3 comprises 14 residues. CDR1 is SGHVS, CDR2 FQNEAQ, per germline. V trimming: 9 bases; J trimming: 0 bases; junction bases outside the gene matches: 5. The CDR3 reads CASVEREGSYEQYF. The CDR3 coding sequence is TGTGCCAGTGTGGAGCGGGAGGGCTCCTACGAGCAGTACTTC.

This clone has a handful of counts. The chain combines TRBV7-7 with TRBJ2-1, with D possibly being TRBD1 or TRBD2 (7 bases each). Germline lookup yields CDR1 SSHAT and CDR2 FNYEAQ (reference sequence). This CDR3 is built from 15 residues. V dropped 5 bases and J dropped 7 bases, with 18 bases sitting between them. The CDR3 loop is CASSPRGGGRNEQFF. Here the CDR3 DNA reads TGTGCCAGCAGCCCGCGGGGAGGGGGCCGAAATGAGCAGTTCTTC.

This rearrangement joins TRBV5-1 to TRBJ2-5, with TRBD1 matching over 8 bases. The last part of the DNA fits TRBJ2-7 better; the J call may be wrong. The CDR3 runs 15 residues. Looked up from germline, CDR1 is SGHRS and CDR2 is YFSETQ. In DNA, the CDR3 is TGCGCCAGCAGTCTCACAGGGGGAACCTCCTACGAGCAGTACTTC. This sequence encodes CASSLTGGTSYEQYF.

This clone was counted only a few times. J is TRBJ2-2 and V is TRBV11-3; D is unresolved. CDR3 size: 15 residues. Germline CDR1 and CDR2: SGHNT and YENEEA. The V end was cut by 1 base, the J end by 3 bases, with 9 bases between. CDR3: CASSLAAGDTGELFF. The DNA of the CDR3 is TGTGCCAGCAGCTTAGCAGCTGGGGACACCGGGGAGCTGTTTTTT.